Below are 32 T cell receptor beta chains sequenced from a single sample in a study of beta chain features in type 1 diabetes. Their specific antigens are unknown. Expressed TCRB transcripts were sequenced because the isolated RNA had all been reverse transcribed beforehand. Profiling relied on immunoSEQ multiplex PCR, and the TCRdb table lists in-frame clones only, not all of them. The sample holds around 310,000 clones, around an eighth seen once. Study-level points and caveats: Among patients with Type 1 diabetes, TCRB CDR3s were moderately but significantly shorter in every one of the four CD4+ subsets.

Sequencing was carried out using naive CD4+ T cells from blood. These receptors all come from a woman aged 18-35 years with type 1 diabetes.

This clone was seen a few times. The chain combines TRBV11-2 with TRBJ2-3; D is possibly TRBD2 (6 bases). V dropped 4 bases and J dropped 0 bases, with 11 bases sitting between them. Germline CDR1 and CDR2: SGHAT and FQNNGV. The CDR3 spans 15 residues. Here the CDR3 DNA reads TGTGCCAGCAGCTCTAGCGCATCTAGCACAGATACGCAGTATTTT. As protein: CASSSSASSTDTQYF.

Only a few counts were recorded for this clone. The rearrangement links TRBV29-1 to TRBJ1-1; 7 bases align to TRBD1. This CDR3 region has 12 residues. After removal of 7 bases from V and 3 bases from J, the junction contained 5 bases not matched to a gene. Germline CDR1 and CDR2: SQVTM and ANQGSEA. The CDR3 DNA sequence: TGCAGCGCTCGGGACAGTTACACTGAAGCTTTCTTT. The encoded protein is CSARDSYTEAFF.

The table lists this clone with a few counts. V usage is TRBV7-9 and J usage is TRBJ1-1; perhaps TRBD1 as D (6 bases). Germline-derived CDR1 and CDR2 are SEHNR and FQNEAQ (reference sequence). This CDR3 is built from 11 residues. V was pared by 3 bases and J by 9 bases, with 8 bases between. CDR3 sequence: CASSLTGKAFF. CDR3 nucleotide sequence: TGTGCCAGCAGCTTGACAGGAAAAGCTTTCTTT.

This clone was recorded a few times. The chain has TRBV7-2 and TRBJ2-2; 9 bases are a match to TRBD2. CDR1 is SGHTA and CDR2 is FQGNSA in the germline V gene. J gave up 5 bases and V 2 bases, and 3 bases lay outside the gene matches. CDR3 length: 15 residues. CDR3: CASSLQLAGTGELFF. Written as DNA, the CDR3 is TGTGCCAGCAGCTTACAGCTAGCGGGAACCGGGGAGCTGTTTTTT.

This clone was observed a handful of times. The chain combines TRBV7-2 with TRBJ2-2; 9 bases align to TRBD1. CDR3 size: 17 residues. Germline V CDR1 and CDR2: SGHTA, FQGNSA. J gave up 8 bases and V 4 bases, and 14 bases lay outside the gene matches. The CDR3 DNA sequence: TGTGCCAGCAGCTACCGTACCGGGACAGGGTTTGGGGGGGAGCTGTTTTTT. The encoded protein is CASSYRTGTGFGGELFF.

The chain uses TRBV11-1 and TRBJ2-7, with a possible D match to TRBD1 (6 bases). The CDR3 is 14 amino acids. The V gene's germline CDR1 is SGHAT and CDR2 FQDESV (reference sequence). Between the trimmed V and J ends, which lost 5 bases and 2 bases, there was a span of 13 bases. The CDR3, as DNA: TGTGCCAGCAGCCACGGGACACCCACCTACGAGCAGTACTTC. Its translation is CASSHGTPTYEQYF.

V usage is TRBV28 and J usage is TRBJ1-2, with D perhaps TRBD1 (5 bases). This CDR3 spans 15 amino acids. Per germline, CDR1 MDHEN and CDR2 SYDVKM. Trimming removed 5 bases from V and 0 bases from J, with 13 bases in between. The CDR3 spells CASSLSGGANYGYTF. DNA of the CDR3: TGTGCCAGCAGTCTTTCGGGGGGAGCTAACTATGGCTACACCTTC.

This clone has a handful of counts. J is TRBJ1-2 and V is TRBV6-5; no firm D call. Germline CDR1 is MNHEY and CDR2 is SVGAGI. The CDR3 loop spans 14 amino acids. Trimming left V 0 bases short and J 2 bases short, with 7 bases between. The CDR3 region has the DNA TGTGCCAGCAGTTACTCGGGAGGGAACTATGGCTACACCTTC. It encodes CASSYSGGNYGYTF.

The chain carries TRBV4-1 and TRBJ2-4; D unresolved. Trimming removed 2 bases at V and 0 bases at J, with 5 bases between. This CDR3 is built from 14 residues. Germline-derived CDR1 and CDR2 are MGHRA and YSYEKL. Written as DNA, the CDR3 is TGCGCCAGCAGCCAACCCAGAGCCAAAAACATTCAGTACTTC. Amino acid sequence: CASSQPRAKNIQYF.

This clone occurred a few times. The chain links TRBV30 to TRBJ2-6; a weak D match, TRBD1 (5 bases). The CDR3 has 17 amino acids. Germline CDR1 is GTSNPN and CDR2 is SVGIG (reference sequence). V was cut by 0 bases and J by 0 bases, with 12 bases left in between. The CDR3 DNA sequence: TGTGCCTGGAGTGTACTTCGGACAAACTCTGGGGCCAACGTCCTGACTTTC. It codes for CAWSVLRTNSGANVLTF.

This clone turned up a few times. The gene calls are TRBV15 and TRBJ2-4; D gene ambiguous. CDR3 length: 17 amino acids. V lost 1 base and J 5 bases, leaving 18 bases between the germline ends. Germline V lookup: CDR1 LNHNV, CDR2 YYDKDF (reference sequence). Here the CDR3 reads CATSRVLRRGVENIQYF. CDR3 sequence (DNA): TGTGCCACCAGCAGAGTTCTACGTAGAGGTGTGGAAAACATTCAGTACTTC.

This clone appeared a few times. V is TRBV2 and J is TRBJ2-1; TRBD2 matches at 7 bases. Per the germline V gene, CDR1 is SNHLY and CDR2 is FYNNEI. The CDR3 runs 16 residues. With V trimmed by 3 bases and J by 6 bases, 11 bases remained unmatched. The CDR3 DNA reads TGTGCCAGCAGTGACGGGTTGGCGGGAGCAGGCAATGAGCAGTTCTTC. Protein sequence: CASSDGLAGAGNEQFF.

Here the CDR3 DNA reads TGCAGCGTTGTCAGGGTGAACACTGAAGCTTTCTTT. Translating gives CSVVRVNTEAFF. The chain employs TRBV29-1 and TRBJ1-1, with a weak D call TRBD1 (5 bases). V was clipped by 4 bases and J by 0 bases, with 6 bases between them. This CDR3 has 12 residues. From germline, CDR1 is SQVTM and CDR2 ANQGSEA. The full variable domain, in which reference TRBV29-1 and TRBJ1-1 provide the parts outside the CDR3, is SAVISQKPSRDICQRGTSLTIQCQVDSQVTMMFWYRQQPGQSLTLIATANQGSEATYESGFVIDKFPISRPNLTFSTLTVSNMSPEDSSIYLCSVVRVNTEAFFGQGTRLTVV.

This chain uses TRBV10-3 with TRBJ1-5; D gene unclear. This CDR3 region has 13 residues. The V end was cut by 6 bases, the J end by 3 bases, with 9 bases between. Germline-derived CDR1 and CDR2 are ENHRY and SYGVKD. CDR3 in DNA: TGTGCCATCAGCGGCGGCGTCAATCAGCCCCAGCATTTT. Its translation is CAISGGVNQPQHF.

The chain combines TRBV7-7 with TRBJ2-3, with TRBD2 matching over 9 bases. This CDR3 is built from 16 residues. Germline V lookup: CDR1 SSHAT, CDR2 FNYEAQ (reference sequence). The V and J ends lost 1 base and 2 bases, in that order; junction bases with no gene match: 4. CDR3 nucleotides: TGTGCCAGCAGCTTAGGGGCTAGCGGGATCACAGATACGCAGTATTTT. It yields the protein CASSLGASGITDTQYF.

This clone was seen only a few times. The V gene is TRBV6-5, the J gene TRBJ1-5; 7 nucleotides align to TRBD1. The J segment lost 4 bases and the V segment lost 5 bases, leaving 2 bases of the junction unmatched. Looked up from germline, CDR1 is MNHEY and CDR2 is SVGAGI. The length of the CDR3 is 13 residues. The CDR3 protein is CASSTDRNQPQHF. The CDR3 DNA sequence: TGTGCCAGCAGTACGGACAGGAATCAGCCCCAGCATTTT.

This chain uses TRBV10-3 with TRBJ2-7; D perhaps matches TRBD1 (5 bases). V was trimmed by 6 bases and J by 5 bases, leaving 11 bases between them. CDR1 is ENHRY and CDR2 is SYGVKD in the germline V gene. This CDR3 contains 12 residues. The CDR3 spells CAISGLGDEQYF. The CDR3 DNA sequence: TGTGCCATCAGCGGGCTAGGGGACGAGCAGTACTTC.

The chain joins TRBV18 to TRBJ2-3; TRBD1 might be the D (6 bases). V was cut by 2 bases and J by 2 bases, with 8 bases left in between. The CDR3 has 14 residues. Germline-derived CDR1 and CDR2 are KGHSH and LQKENI. This chain's CDR3 is CASSPTGFTDTQYF. CDR3 bases: TGTGCCAGCTCACCAACAGGGTTCACAGATACGCAGTATTTT.

This clone was observed a few times. The V gene is TRBV2, the J gene TRBJ2-6; 10 bases map to TRBD2. Germline values: CDR1 SNHLY, CDR2 FYNNEI. After removal of 8 bases from V and 3 bases from J, the junction contained 13 bases not matched to a gene. This CDR3 has 18 amino acids. The CDR3 protein is CASPGRLAGVGGANVLTF. The CDR3, as DNA: TGTGCCAGCCCCGGGCGGCTAGCGGGAGTTGGTGGGGCCAACGTCCTGACTTTC.

The chain has TRBV7-3 and TRBJ2-1; no reliable D call. CDR3 length: 14 residues. V lost 5 bases and J lost 7, with 15 bases in between. Per germline, CDR1 SGHTA and CDR2 FQGTGA. For the CDR3, the DNA is TGTGCCAGCAGCCCCAGCATGATCAGGAATGAGCAGTTCTTC. Translating it yields CASSPSMIRNEQFF.

The gene calls are TRBV28 and TRBJ1-5, with D possibly TRBD1 on 5 matching bases. Germline assignment: CDR1 MDHEN and CDR2 SYDVKM. The CDR3 spans 15 residues. The germline V and J ends were trimmed by 7 bases and 1 base, with 14 bases remaining between them. CDR3 DNA: TGTGCCAGCATCCCCGGGGGAGCGAGCAATCAGCCCCAGCATTTT. This encodes CASIPGGASNQPQHF. Drawing the rest from reference TRBV28 and TRBJ1-5, the complete variable domain is DVKVTQSSRYLVKRTGEKVFLECVQDMDHENMFWYRQDPGLGLRLIYFSYDVKMKEKGDIPEGYSVSREKKERFSLILESASTNQTSMYLCASIPGGASNQPQHFGDGTRLSIL.

This clone turned up a few times. V is TRBV2 and J is TRBJ1-5; 8 nucleotides match TRBD1. The V gene end was trimmed by 7 bases and the J gene end by 2 bases; junction bases not matched to a gene: 7. Looked up from germline, CDR1 is SNHLY and CDR2 is FYNNEI. This CDR3 contains 15 residues. CDR3: CASKDRGGGNQPQHF. CDR3 coding DNA: TGTGCCAGCAAAGACAGGGGTGGTGGCAATCAGCCCCAGCATTTT.

This clone was counted only a few times. The chain recombines TRBV28 with TRBJ2-6; tentative D call: TRBD2 (5 bases). The CDR3 loop spans 18 amino acids. Germline CDR1 reads MDHEN; CDR2 reads SYDVKM. V was pared by 5 bases and J by 0 bases, with 17 bases between. CDR3: CASSLTGKGASGANVLTF. CDR3 DNA: TGTGCCAGCAGTCTGACGGGAAAAGGAGCCTCTGGGGCCAACGTCCTGACTTTC.

This clone has a single count. The chain combines TRBV30 with TRBJ2-7, with a tentative D call TRBD2 (6 bases). The CDR3 has 14 residues. V lost 5 bases to trimming and J lost 4 bases, with 18 bases between them. The germline CDR1 and CDR2 sequences are GTSNPN and SVGIG (reference sequence). CDR3 DNA sequence: TGTGCCTGGGCGGGACTCCGAGGTTGGTACGAGCAGTACTTC. Protein sequence: CAWAGLRGWYEQYF.

V and J are TRBV27 and TRBJ2-3; 14 bases align to TRBD2. The CDR3 covers 15 residues. V gave up 10 bases and J gave up 1 base; unmatched junction bases: 4. Germline loops: CDR1 MNHEY, CDR2 SMNVEV (reference sequence). Written as DNA, the CDR3 is TGTGCCACCAGACTAGCGGGAGGGGGCACAGATACGCAGTATTTT. Amino acid sequence: CATRLAGGGTDTQYF.

There are a few counts of this clone. This chain joins TRBV18 and TRBJ1-2; TRBD1 matches 11 bases. The CDR3 has 15 amino acids. In germline, CDR1 is KGHSH, CDR2 LQKENI. V trimming: 3 bases; J trimming: 3 bases; junction bases outside the gene matches: 3. The DNA of the CDR3 is TGTGCCAGCTCACCTGGGACAGGGGGAGACTATGGCTACACCTTC. As protein: CASSPGTGGDYGYTF.

The chain couples TRBV7-2 to TRBJ2-5; 7 bases are shared with TRBD2. The germline V gene encodes CDR1 SGHTA and CDR2 FQGNSA. V shed 5 bases and J 1 base; nucleotides not matched to a gene: 4. This CDR3 has 14 amino acids. The CDR3 loop reads CASSTRLAQETQYF. The DNA of the CDR3 is TGTGCCAGCAGCACCAGACTAGCCCAAGAGACCCAGTACTTC.

The rearrangement uses TRBV28 and TRBJ2-1; D ambiguous. Trimming took 8 bases from V and 8 from J, leaving 10 bases between them. Germline V gene lookup returns CDR1 MDHEN and CDR2 SYDVKM. The CDR3 consists of 11 residues. CDR3 DNA sequence: TGTGCCAGCGCTCGACGGGATGAGCAGTTCTTC. Residues: CASARRDEQFF.

Only a few counts were recorded for this clone. The rearrangement joins TRBV18 to TRBJ2-5; 7 nucleotides line up with TRBD2. Germline V gene lookup returns CDR1 KGHSH and CDR2 LQKENI. CDR3 length: 15 amino acids. Germline trimming cut 3 bases from V and 1 base from J; bases unmatched to any gene: 5. CDR3 in DNA: TGTGCCAGCTCACCGTTGGGGACTACCCAAGAGACCCAGTACTTC. It translates to CASSPLGTTQETQYF. The variable domain in full, completed from reference TRBV18 and TRBJ2-5, reads NAGVMQNPRHLVRRRGQEARLRCSPMKGHSHVYWYRQLPEEGLKFMVYLQKENIIDESGMPKERFSAEFPKEGPSILRIQQVVRGDSAAYFCASSPLGTTQETQYFGPGTRLLVL.

The gene calls are TRBV30 and TRBJ2-5, with D possibly matching TRBD2 (5 bases). Germline CDR1 GTSNPN, CDR2 SVGIG (reference sequence). The CDR3 spans 11 residues. Trimming left V 4 bases short and J 10 bases short, with 13 bases between. CDR3 loop: CAWTFAEGQYF. DNA of the CDR3: TGTGCCTGGACTTTCGCCGAGGGCCAGTACTTC.

This clone appeared a few times. This chain connects TRBV27 to TRBJ2-2; perhaps TRBD1 as D (6 bases). Trimming pared 3 bases from V and 1 base from J, leaving 15 bases between. The germline V gene encodes CDR1 MNHEY and CDR2 SMNVEV (reference sequence). This CDR3 is built from 17 residues. CDR3 sequence reads: CASSLTPGVGNTGELFF. The CDR3 DNA reads as TGTGCCAGCAGTTTGACCCCAGGGGTCGGGAACACCGGGGAGCTGTTTTTT.

The rearrangement joins TRBV14 to TRBJ1-1; D unresolved. The ends were cut back, 4 bases at V and 1 base at J, with 10 bases in the middle. Looked up from germline, CDR1 is SGHDN and CDR2 is FVKESK. The CDR3 is 14 residues long. CDR3 amino acids: CASSRIEGNTEAFF. The CDR3, as DNA: TGTGCCAGCAGCCGGATTGAGGGGAACACTGAAGCTTTCTTT. Variable domain in full (rest from reference TRBV14 and TRBJ1-1): EAGVTQFPSHSVIEKGQTVTLRCDPISGHDNLYWYRRVMGKEIKFLLHFVKESKQDESGMPNNRFLAERTGGTYSTLKVQPAELEDSGVYFCASSRIEGNTEAFFGQGTRLTVV.